This section outlines one T cell receptor beta chain sequence together with its context. The data were obtained in a study of blood T cell repertoires in COVID-19. Study-wide background: Acute-phase and convalescent COVID-19 samples originated in the United States, Italy and Spain. T cells, B-cell-depleted T cells, or PBMCs provided the cDNA or gDNA that served as material.

Here immunoSEQ multiplex PCR was the method, and the copy in TCRdb shows in-frame clones only, minus some. This sample has some 200,000 clones, with around nine tenths found just once. CDR1 is KGHSY, CDR2 FQNENV, per germline. Trimming took 4 bases from V and 11 from J, leaving 15 bases between them. This CDR3 has 13 residues. This clonotype was obtained from a young man with active or convalescent COVID-19. The sample consisted of peripheral blood. The chain combines TRBV16 with TRBJ1-5; D may be TRBD1 (6 bases). CDR3 region: CASSLDRIPSQHF. CDR3 nucleotide sequence: TGTGCCAGCAGCCTCGACAGGATTCCATCCCAGCATTTT.